The 10 T cell receptor beta chains below all came from one sample that was sequenced in a study of cytomegalovirus exposure and HLA in healthy donors. Primers included in the PCR were 60 Vbeta and 13 Jbeta primers. Sequencing used immunoSEQ multiplex PCR; TCRdb keeps in-frame clones, though not all of them. Of 60,000 to 75,000 clones listed, 79% were seen once; the top ten hold less than 3.5%. Sequenced material: PBMCs. The receptors originated from a woman in her 30s in good health and CMV-seronegative.

The chain is built from TRBV7-8 and TRBJ2-5; 10 bases match TRBD2. Germline values: CDR1 SGHVS, CDR2 FQNEAQ. With V trimmed by 6 bases and J by 4 bases, 8 bases remained unmatched. This CDR3 contains 15 residues. This CDR3 reads CASRPGSGRGETQYF. The CDR3 DNA is TGTGCCAGCAGGCCCGGAAGCGGGAGGGGAGAGACCCAGTACTTC.

The rearrangement links TRBV9 to TRBJ1-2; the match to TRBD1 covers 8 bases. The CDR3 has 14 amino acids. The germline V gene has CDR1 SGDLS and CDR2 YYNGEE. V was pared by 4 bases and J by 5 bases, with 7 bases of the junction left unmatched. CDR3 sequence reads: CASSLGTGDYGYTF. The CDR3 DNA reads as TGTGCCAGCAGCTTAGGGACAGGAGATTATGGCTACACCTTC.

V is TRBV19 and J is TRBJ1-1; no clear D. The germline gives CDR1 LNHDA, CDR2 SQIVND (reference sequence). Trimming left V 3 bases short and J 0 bases short, with 5 bases between. The CDR3 covers 13 residues. The CDR3 DNA reads as TGTGCCAGTAGTATCGTATTGAACACTGAAGCTTTCTTT. It is translated as CASSIVLNTEAFF. Complete variable domain (other parts from reference TRBV19 and TRBJ1-1): DGGITQSPKYLFRKEGQNVTLSCEQNLNHDAMYWYRQDPGQGLRLIYYSQIVNDFQKGDIAEGYSVSREKKESFPLTVTSAQKNPTAFYLCASSIVLNTEAFFGQGTRLTVV.

The chain couples TRBV19 to TRBJ1-5, with 11 bases matching TRBD1. Germline V gene data show CDR1 as LNHDA and CDR2 as SQIVND (reference sequence). The length of the CDR3 is 17 residues. V lost 6 bases, J lost 0 bases, and 7 bases stayed unmatched. The CDR3 DNA follows: TGTGCCAGTAGCACCGGGACAGGGGGTACTAGCAATCAGCCCCAGCATTTT. Translated: CASSTGTGGTSNQPQHF.

This clone was seen once. J is TRBJ2-7 and V is TRBV7-2; 8 bases are a match to TRBD1. The germline gives CDR1 SGHTA, CDR2 FQGNSA. There are 14 residues in the CDR3. The V and J ends lost 6 bases and 2 bases, in that order; junction bases with no gene match: 6. CDR3 sequence (DNA): TGTGCCAGCAGTCTGGGGACAGGAGCCTACGAGCAGTACTTC. Translating it yields CASSLGTGAYEQYF.

The rearrangement uses TRBV14 and TRBJ2-7; TRBD1 matches 7 bases. This CDR3 comprises 16 residues. Germline lookup yields CDR1 SGHDN and CDR2 FVKESK. The junction had 8 bases not matched to a gene; V was cut back by 1 base and J by 2 bases. The CDR3 sequence is CASSQGSATGTYEQYF. The CDR3 DNA reads as TGTGCCAGCAGCCAAGGCTCCGCGACAGGGACCTACGAGCAGTACTTC. Filled out from reference TRBV14 and TRBJ2-7, the complete variable domain reads EAGVTQFPSHSVIEKGQTVTLRCDPISGHDNLYWYRRVMGKEIKFLLHFVKESKQDESGMPNNRFLAERTGGTYSTLKVQPAELEDSGVYFCASSQGSATGTYEQYFGPGTRLTVT.

The gene calls are TRBV6-5 and TRBJ2-2, with a weak D call TRBD2 (5 bases). The germline gives CDR1 MNHEY, CDR2 SVGAGI. This CDR3 is built from 15 residues. With 10 bases removed from V and 4 bases from J, the gap between germline ends came to 19 bases. The DNA for the CDR3 is TGTGCCACTAAGGTCGACGGAGGTCCCACCGGGGAGCTGTTTTTT. It codes for CATKVDGGPTGELFF.

This clone was seen only a few times. The V and J genes are TRBV6-5 and TRBJ2-5; D uncertain. The CDR3 totals 16 residues. The V and J ends lost 2 bases and 4 bases respectively, with 17 bases between them. CDR1 MNHEY and CDR2 SVGAGI come from the germline V gene. Written as DNA, the CDR3 is TGTGCCAGCAGTTACGGCAACCCCATCTCTCCAGAGACCCAGTACTTC. Translation: CASSYGNPISPETQYF.

For the CDR3, the DNA is TGTGCCAGCAGCCCTAACTTCCAGGCCCCAACTAATGAAAAACTGTTTTTT. It specifies CASSPNFQAPTNEKLFF. The V and J genes are TRBV21-1 and TRBJ1-4; the table's D call of TRBD1 was not tested on the DNA. TRBV21-1 is tagged as a pseudogene. The CDR3 has 17 amino acids.

Of note for this clone: The same CDR3 is also encoded by other DNA sequences in this sample. The chain joins TRBV5-6 to TRBJ1-2, with 11 bases fitting TRBD1. Trimming cost V 2 bases and J 3 bases; bases outside gene matches: 3. This CDR3 has 15 residues. In germline, CDR1 is SGHDT, CDR2 YYEEEE. CDR3 region: CASSFGTGGDYGYTF. In DNA, the CDR3 is TGTGCCAGCAGCTTTGGGACAGGGGGGGACTATGGCTACACCTTC.